Listed below are T cell receptor beta chains from one sample, sequenced in a study of T-cell reconstitution after alpha-beta-depleted transplantation in children. TCRdb re-called the PCR reads with MiXCR, one entry per CDR3 protein. The table shows around 370,000 distinct CDR3 sequences, with 10% occurring only once. Sample: PBMCs from the stem cell graft donor, taken from the stem cell graft. Every receptor here comes from a human donor who donated a stem cell graft to a child with acute lymphoblastic leukemia. Each CDR3 is given with its conserved first and last residue. D genes are given only for firm matches. Clone size is shown for a subset of rows, as once, few, many or a class of expanded clone.

TRBJ2-1 15 - - TRBV5-1 TGCGCCAGCAGCTTGGTGGGCTACACCGTAGATGAGCAGTTCTTC CASSLVGYTVDEQFF
TRBJ2-1 15 - TRBD2 TRBV6-1 TGTGCCAGCACCGGGACTAGCGGGAGCGTACGTGAGCAGTTCTTC CASTGTSGSVREQFF
TRBJ2-7 14 - TRBD2 TRBV3-1 TGTGCCAGCAGCCCTAGCGGGCCTACCTACGAGCAGTACTTC CASSPSGPTYEQYF
TRBJ1-4 12 - - TRBV29-1 TGCAGCGCACAGGGATTAGGGGAAAAACTGTTTTTT CSAQGLGEKLFF
TRBJ1-5 16 few - TRBV28 TGTGCCAGCAGTTTACCACTCGGGGCTAGCAATCAGCCCCAGCATTTT CASSLPLGASNQPQHF
TRBJ1-1 13 many - TRBV12-3/TRBV12-4 TGTGCCAGCAGTTTAACCTCGAGCACTGAAGCTTTCTTT CASSLTSSTEAFF
TRBJ2-3 14 many - TRBV7-6 TGTGCCAGCAGCCTGCTAGCGATCACAGATACGCAGTATTTT CASSLLAITDTQYF
TRBJ2-1 15 few TRBD2 TRBV5-1 TGCGCCAGCAGCTGGGGACTAGCGGAGGGGAATGAGCAGTTCTTC CASSWGLAEGNEQFF
TRBJ2-1 14 few TRBD2 TRBV5-6 TGTGCCAGCCGCGGACTAGCGGACTACAATGAGCAGTTCTTC CASRGLADYNEQFF
TRBJ2-1 13 - TRBD2 TRBV5-1 TGCGCCAGCAGCTTGTTCCGCGGGGGTGAGCAGTTCTTC CASSLFRGGEQFF
TRBJ2-1 16 many TRBD1 TRBV13 TGTGCCAGCAGCAACCAAGACAGGGATTACTACAATGAGCAGTTCTTC CASSNQDRDYYNEQFF